The source of this TCR beta chain is a study of cytomegalovirus exposure and HLA in healthy donors. The CDR3 is 15 residues long. Per germline, CDR1 SGDLS and CDR2 YYNGEE. V was clipped by 0 bases and J by 3 bases, with 10 bases between them. With 60 Vbeta and 13 Jbeta primers, the PCR was carried out. Data came from immunoSEQ multiplex PCR; TCRdb stores just in-frame clones and leaves some out. This sample has about 240,000 clones, with 70% to 90% found just once. Notes on this clone: Other DNA sequences in this specimen translate into the identical CDR3.

This clonotype was obtained from a woman aged 55-70 years in good health and CMV-seropositive. This rearrangement joins TRBV9 to TRBJ2-1, with D perhaps TRBD2 (7 bases). Sequencing was carried out using PBMCs. This CDR3 is CASSVEGGLYNEQFF. In DNA, the CDR3 is TGTGCCAGCAGCGTAGAGGGGGGGCTCTACAATGAGCAGTTCTTC.